These 15 T cell receptor beta chains were sequenced from one sample in a study of control samples from healthy donors and cancer patients (dated by TCRdb to the early 2020s). The library relied on the immunoSEQ multiplex PCR assay. TCRdb obtained this table from immuneACCESS and retained in-frame rearrangements with V and J assigned. These tables miss some clones; where compared with another copy, unresolved V genes account for less than half of the shortfall, and the remainder is unexplained. Recorded for this sample are 100,000 to 150,000 clones; around 92% of them occurred a single time. Roughly 0.54% of the sample rests with the top ten. The specimen sequenced was PBMCs. These receptors came from an elderly man with head and neck cancer.

This chain connects TRBV10-3 to TRBJ1-1; no firm D call. V dropped 6 bases and J dropped 4 bases, with 24 bases sitting between them. This CDR3 is built from 17 residues. CDR1 and CDR2 from the germline V gene are ENHRY and SYGVKD. The CDR3 loop is CAIRESGRRVLGTEAFF. The CDR3 DNA reads as TGTGCCATCAGGGAATCCGGTAGACGGGTTTTGGGCACTGAAGCTTTCTTT.

The rearrangement joins TRBV6-5 to TRBJ1-5; TRBD1 aligns across 7 bases. The germline V gene has CDR1 MNHEY and CDR2 SVGAGI. The junction had 13 bases not matched to a gene; V was cut back by 4 bases and J by 7 bases. The CDR3 is made up of 16 amino acids. Written as DNA, the CDR3 is TGTGCCAGCAGTTCCCCGAACCGGGACAGCGAACAGCCCCAGCATTTT. Amino acid sequence: CASSSPNRDSEQPQHF.

CDR3 protein: CASQRGQGGTEAFF. CDR3 nucleotide sequence: TGTGCCAGCCAAAGAGGGCAGGGCGGCACTGAAGCTTTCTTT. This sequence joins TRBV2 and TRBJ1-1, with D maybe TRBD1 (5 bases). Trimming took 8 bases from V and 4 from J, leaving 17 bases between them. This CDR3 is built from 14 residues. The germline gives CDR1 SNHLY, CDR2 FYNNEI. Together with reference TRBV2 and TRBJ1-1, the CDR3 gives the full variable domain: EPEVTQTPSHQVTQMGQEVILRCVPISNHLYFYWYRQILGQKVEFLVSFYNNEISEKSEIFDDQFSVERPDGSNFTLKIRSTKLEDSAMYFCASQRGQGGTEAFFGQGTRLTVV.

The genes are TRBV2 and TRBJ1-2; D unresolved. Germline lookup yields CDR1 SNHLY and CDR2 FYNNEI. This CDR3 has 12 amino acids. Trimming cost V 3 bases and J 5 bases, with 7 bases left between them. The CDR3 region is CASSDRSYGYTF. The CDR3 nucleotides are TGTGCCAGCAGTGACCGGTCTTATGGCTACACCTTC.

V usage is TRBV11-2 and J usage is TRBJ1-2; no clear D. The CDR3 covers 13 residues. Trimming took 1 base from V and 12 from J, leaving 15 bases between them. Germline CDR1 is SGHAT and CDR2 is FQNNGV. The CDR3 sequence is CASSLGGIQGNTF. For the CDR3, the DNA is TGTGCCAGCAGCTTAGGGGGAATACAAGGGAACACCTTC. The full variable domain, with the rest looked up from reference TRBV11-2 and TRBJ1-2, is EAGVAQSPRYKIIEKRQSVAFWCNPISGHATLYWYQQILGQGPKLLIQFQNNGVVDDSQLPKDRFSAERLKGVDSTLKIQPAKLEDSAVYLCASSLGGIQGNTFGSGTRLTVV.

The J gene is TRBJ2-1, the V gene TRBV3-1 (or the pseudogene TRBV3-2), with D possibly TRBD2 on 5 matching bases. This CDR3 is built from 17 residues. The V gene's germline CDR1 is LGHDT and CDR2 YNNKEL (reference sequence). Trimming pared 1 base from V and 4 bases from J, leaving 17 bases between. The CDR3 bases are TGTGCCAGCAGCCAAGTAGGGTTCGGGATCAAATACAATGAGCAGTTCTTC. Protein sequence: CASSQVGFGIKYNEQFF.

The chain is built from TRBV9 and TRBJ1-1; unclear D gene. Germline lookup yields CDR1 SGDLS and CDR2 YYNGEE. This CDR3 spans 14 amino acids. With 2 bases removed from V and 4 bases from J, the gap between germline ends came to 12 bases. In nucleotides, the CDR3 is TGTGCCAGCAGCGTCGACGGCCTCGGCACTGAAGCTTTCTTT. Amino acids: CASSVDGLGTEAFF.

The rearrangement joins TRBV4-2 to TRBJ1-4, with TRBD1 identical over 7 bases. The CDR3 covers 16 residues. Unmatched junction bases numbered 12, after V lost 3 bases and J lost 8 bases. Germline V lookup: CDR1 LGHNA, CDR2 YNFKEQ. The CDR3: CASSHITGAGDEKLFF. CDR3 DNA sequence: TGTGCCAGCAGCCATATAACAGGGGCCGGGGACGAAAAACTGTTTTTT.

The chain is built from TRBV30 and TRBJ2-4; D tentatively fits TRBD1 or TRBD2 (5 bases each). Germline CDR1 and CDR2: GTSNPN and SVGIG (reference sequence). Trimming removed 1 base from V and 1 base from J, with 11 bases in between. This CDR3 has 15 residues. CDR3 DNA sequence: TGTGCCTGGAGTGGGGCCTGGGGGGCCAAAAACATTCAGTACTTC. As protein: CAWSGAWGAKNIQYF. The full variable domain, its missing parts supplied by reference TRBV30 and TRBJ2-4, is SQTIHQWPATLVQPVGSPLSLECTVEGTSNPNLYWYRQAAGRGLQLLFYSVGIGQISSEVPQNLSASRPQDRQFILSSKKLLLSDSGFYLCAWSGAWGAKNIQYFGAGTRLSVL.

This clone was recorded a few times. The chain joins TRBV18 to TRBJ1-4; 8 nucleotides align to TRBD1. The J segment lost 9 bases and the V segment lost 5 bases, leaving 8 bases of the junction unmatched. CDR1 is KGHSH, CDR2 LQKENI, per germline. CDR3 size: 14 residues. The CDR3, as DNA: TGTGCCAGCTCAGAGCAGGGGGCACGTAAAAAACTGTTTTTT. Protein product: CASSEQGARKKLFF.

The chain employs TRBV6-5 and TRBJ2-3; 8 bases map to TRBD2. Germline CDR1 reads MNHEY; CDR2 reads SVGAGI. The CDR3 runs 14 residues. V dropped 6 bases and J dropped 1; count of bases not matched to a gene: 3. CDR3 in amino acids: CASRPGGRTDTQYF. CDR3 nucleotides: TGTGCCAGCAGGCCGGGGGGGCGCACAGATACGCAGTATTTT.

The V and J genes are TRBV6-1 and TRBJ1-6; 8 nucleotides agree with TRBD1. Germline loops: CDR1 MNHNS, CDR2 SASEGT. V shed 7 bases and J 7 bases; nucleotides not matched to a gene: 3. The CDR3 runs 13 residues. The CDR3 bases are TGTGCCAGCACTCGGGACAGGAATTCACCCCTCCACTTT. Its protein product is CASTRDRNSPLHF.

This chain links TRBV30 with TRBJ1-5; 7 bases fit TRBD1. V trimming: 3 bases; J trimming: 1 base; junction bases outside the gene matches: 9. Germline V gene lookup returns CDR1 GTSNPN and CDR2 SVGIG (reference sequence). The CDR3 spans 16 residues. Here the CDR3 reads CAWRRRGRGSNQPQHF. The CDR3 DNA reads as TGTGCCTGGAGGAGAAGGGGGCGCGGGAGCAATCAGCCCCAGCATTTT.

The chain carries TRBV30 and TRBJ1-2; D not certain. The length of the CDR3 is 13 residues. V was pared by 4 bases and J by 8 bases, with 17 bases between. In germline, CDR1 is GTSNPN, CDR2 SVGIG (reference sequence). The CDR3 here is CAWTRRSPGGYTF. CDR3 in DNA: TGTGCCTGGACACGCAGATCCCCGGGGGGCTACACCTTC.

The V gene is TRBV6-2 or TRBV6-3, the J gene TRBJ2-3; 8 positions match TRBD2. Germline loops: CDR1 MNHEY, CDR2 SVGEGT. The CDR3 spans 15 residues. Losses at the gene ends were 5 bases for V and 6 bases for J; bases not matched to a gene: 10. DNA of the CDR3: TGTGCCAGCAGTGACATTAGCGGGGTCCGCGATACGCAGTATTTT. Encoded protein: CASSDISGVRDTQYF.